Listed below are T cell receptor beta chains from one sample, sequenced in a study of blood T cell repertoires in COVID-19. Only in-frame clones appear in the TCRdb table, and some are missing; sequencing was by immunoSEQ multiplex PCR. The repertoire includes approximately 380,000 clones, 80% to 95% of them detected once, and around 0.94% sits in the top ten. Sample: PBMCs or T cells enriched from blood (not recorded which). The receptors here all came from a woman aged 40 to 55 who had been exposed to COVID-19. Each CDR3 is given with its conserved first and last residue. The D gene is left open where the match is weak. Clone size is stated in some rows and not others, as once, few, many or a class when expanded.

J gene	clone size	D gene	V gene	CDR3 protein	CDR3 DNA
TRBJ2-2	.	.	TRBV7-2	CASSSSNTGELFF	TGTGCCAGCAGCTCCTCCAACACCGGGGAGCTGTTTTTT
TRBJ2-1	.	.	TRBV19	CASSIDHGFRSSYNEQFF	TGTGCCAGTAGTATAGATCATGGGTTTAGGAGCTCCTACAATGAGCAGTTCTTC
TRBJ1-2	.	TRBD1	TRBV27	CASSPGTGGDYGYTF	TGTGCCAGCAGTCCCGGGACAGGGGGCGACTATGGCTACACCTTC
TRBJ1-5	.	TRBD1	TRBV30	CAWSNGQGYNQPQHF	TGTGCCTGGAGTAATGGACAGGGCTACAATCAGCCCCAGCATTTT
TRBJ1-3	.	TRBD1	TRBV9	CASSVGQGASGNTIYF	TGTGCCAGCAGCGTAGGACAGGGGGCCTCTGGAAACACCATATATTTT
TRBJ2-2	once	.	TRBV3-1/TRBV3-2	CASSPPLARNTGELFF	TGTGCCAGCAGCCCACCCCTAGCGAGGAACACCGGGGAGCTGTTTTTT
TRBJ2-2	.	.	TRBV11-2	CASSLDHGAGIPTGELFF	TGTGCCAGCAGCTTAGATCATGGGGCAGGGATCCCTACCGGGGAGCTGTTTTTT
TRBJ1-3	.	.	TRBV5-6	CASSLTGVSGNTIYF	TGTGCCAGCAGCTTGACAGGCGTCTCTGGAAACACCATATATTTT
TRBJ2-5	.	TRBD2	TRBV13	CASSLAGRGPETQYF	TGTGCCAGCAGCTTAGCGGGGAGGGGCCCCGAGACCCAGTACTTC
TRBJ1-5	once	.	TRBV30	CAWSVSRDQPQHF	TGTGCCTGGAGTGTTTCCAGGGATCAGCCCCAGCATTTT
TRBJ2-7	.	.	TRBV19	CASSTLAPGEQYF	TGTGCCAGTAGTACACTAGCTCCGGGTGAGCAGTACTTC
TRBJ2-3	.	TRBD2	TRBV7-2	CASSFRPLSGTDTQYF	TGTGCCAGCAGCTTCAGGCCCCTTAGCGGGACAGATACGCAGTATTTT
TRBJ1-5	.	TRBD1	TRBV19	CASSRRTGDQPQHF	TGTGCCAGTAGTAGACGGACAGGGGATCAGCCCCAGCATTTT
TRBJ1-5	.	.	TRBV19	CASSKTGWASNQPQHF	TGTGCCAGTAGTAAAACAGGGTGGGCGAGCAATCAGCCCCAGCATTTT
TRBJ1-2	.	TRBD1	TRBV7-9	CASSRAQGAGGYTF	TGTGCCAGCAGCCGGGCACAGGGGGCTGGTGGCTACACCTTC
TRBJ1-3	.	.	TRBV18	CASSVSSGNTIYF	TGTGCCAGCTCCGTTAGCTCTGGAAACACCATATATTTT
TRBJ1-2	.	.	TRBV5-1	CASSLEDSIYGYTF	TGCGCCAGCAGCTTGGAAGACAGTATCTATGGCTACACCTTC
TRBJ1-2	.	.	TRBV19	CASSLTLGTSYGYTF	TGTGCCAGTAGTTTAACCTTAGGGACTTCCTATGGCTACACCTTC
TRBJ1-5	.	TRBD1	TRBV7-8	CASSPQDRENQPQHF	TGTGCCAGCAGCCCCCAAGACAGGGAGAATCAGCCCCAGCATTTT
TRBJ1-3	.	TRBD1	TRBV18	CASSQSSGRGSGNTIYF	TGTGCCAGCTCACAGAGTTCGGGCAGGGGGTCTGGAAACACCATATATTTT
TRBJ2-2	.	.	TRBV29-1	CSASPSTGELFF	TGCAGCGCCAGTCCCTCCACCGGGGAGCTGTTTTTT
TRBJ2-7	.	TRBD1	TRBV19	CASSAAGTGRYEQYF	TGTGCCAGTAGTGCCGCCGGGACAGGGCGGTACGAGCAGTACTTC